This T cell receptor (beta chain) is from a study of T cells in Graves' hyperthyroidism and ophthalmopathy (dated by TCRdb to about 2019). The study in broad terms: Peripheral blood was sampled at the time of initial diagnosis, prior to any treatment. After blood sampling, hyperthyroidism patients were treated with methimazole at a starting dose of 30 mg daily, and ophthalmopathy patients were treated with high-dose intravenous methylprednisolone. Prospective prediction of ophthalmopathy was tested in an independent validation cohort consisting of 18 to 20 hyperthyroidism patients and around 16 patients who later progressed to ophthalmopathy. In more than 5 Graves' hyperthyroidism patients, the study also compared T-cell repertoires from thyroid tissue with T-cell repertoires from blood. For training and testing, the 100 or so patients in the discovery cohort were randomly divided in a 7:3 ratio. To identify TCR V-J signatures that set the groups apart, the researchers used a discovery cohort of 100 patients, made up of roughly 45 with Graves' ophthalmopathy and 55 to 65 with stable Graves' hyperthyroidism. TCR Vbeta CDR3 sequencing of approximately 140 peripheral blood samples (over 40 ophthalmopathy, 75 hyperthyroidism and roughly 17 progressor patients) is reported in the paper. General study outcomes and caveats: In validation, the model predicted progression to ophthalmopathy a median of around 6.5 months before onset, with 65% to 71% sensitivity and more than 72% specificity. No statistical method was used to set the sample size in advance, and investigators knew the group allocation. Most expanded thyroid clonotypes (frequency above 0.001) were also found in blood, which suggests that blood repertoires may mirror thyroid immune responses. A model built on a 13 V-J signature distinguished ophthalmopathy from stable hyperthyroidism, reaching 87.88% sensitivity and about 81% specificity in cross-validation and 80%/75% in testing.

CDR1 is given as MDHEN and CDR2 as SYDVKM, both from the germline V gene. Deletion took 7 bases off V and 3 bases off J, with a span of 12 bases between the germline ends. The CDR3 runs 13 residues from the cysteine to the phenylalanine. This entry keeps only the CDR3 DNA: 39 bases, framed from base 1. This clonotype was found many times. Its binding antigen is unknown. No much larger clonotype is one base removed from it; base qualities were not supplied. The TCR beta CDR3 regions were amplified from the RNA transcripts. The first round of RT-PCR for the TCR CDR3 was performed with the HTBI primer set and the Qiagen OneStep RT-PCR kit. Libraries were constructed in a second round of multiplex PCR, after which size selection and purification were carried out. Sequencing of the libraries was done on an Illumina HiSeq2000 using paired-end 100 bp reads. Regarding the original processing steps: SOAPnuke was used to process the raw data, with reads discarded if the reads contained adapters or uncalled bases, had a mean Phred below 15, or lacked an exact constant-primer or identifier match. COPE v1.2.5 was used to merge high-quality paired reads, and clonotypes were defined as unique nucleotide sequences. MiTCR v1.1 was used to align clonotypes to the IMGT TRBV, TRBD and TRBJ reference segments. The analysis included only V-J combinations with a frequency above 0.0001, which together covered 99% to 99.2% of the repertoires. The TCS score was defined as the ratio of F50 (clonal expansion) to E x V (chaos), calculated using BLOSUM62-based TCRdist between CDR3 peptides within each V-J. Welch's t-statistics and random forest reduced around 510 V-J features to roughly 13, which were used in a naive Bayes classifier (R e1071). TCRdb took the public reads, trimmed them with fastp at Q25, ran MiXCR for clone calling and kept in-frame beta chains. Rows are combined by CDR3 protein, so each entry shows the most common genes and DNA. The V and J calls and clone size come from TCRdb's table, not from the authors' own analysis. Across this sample there are some 700,000 distinct CDR3 sequences, with approximately 15% seen only once. The ten biggest clones cover about 16% of the sample.

A patient counted as having stable Graves' hyperthyroidism if no progression to ophthalmopathy occurred over 18 months of follow-up. Hyperthyroidism patients were aged 18 to 65 years and newly diagnosed, with disease duration of less than 2 months. Any patient with an uncontrolled infection, another autoimmune disease, pregnancy or lactation was excluded. Diagnoses were based on clinical symptoms, serum thyroxine and TRAb, thyroid ultrasound and orbital computed tomography. PBMCs were separated from under 12 ml of fresh peripheral blood using Ficoll-Paque density gradient centrifugation. Total RNA was extracted with Trizol reagent, and quality was checked on an Agilent 2100 Bioanalyzer.

The sample comprised blood. The V and J genes are TRBV28 and TRBJ1-1; the D gene lacks a confident call. The sequence was collected from a man aged 50 to 59 with Graves' hyperthyroidism. The CDR3 here reads CASIRSEDTEAFF. The nucleotides read TGTGCCAGCATAAGGTCAGAGGACACTGAAGCTTTCTTT.